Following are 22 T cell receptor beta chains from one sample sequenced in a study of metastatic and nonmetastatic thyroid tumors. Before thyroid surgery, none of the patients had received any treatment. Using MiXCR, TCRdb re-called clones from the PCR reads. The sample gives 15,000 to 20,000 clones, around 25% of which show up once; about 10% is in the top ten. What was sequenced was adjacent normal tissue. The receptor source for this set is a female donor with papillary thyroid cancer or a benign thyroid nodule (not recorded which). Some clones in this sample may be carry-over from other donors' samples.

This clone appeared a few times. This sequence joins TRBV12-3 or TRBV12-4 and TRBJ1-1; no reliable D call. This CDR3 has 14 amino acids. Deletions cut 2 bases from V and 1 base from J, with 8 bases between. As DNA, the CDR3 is TGTGCCAGCAGTTTAAGGGTGGGGAACACTGAAGCTTTCTTT. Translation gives CASSLRVGNTEAFF.

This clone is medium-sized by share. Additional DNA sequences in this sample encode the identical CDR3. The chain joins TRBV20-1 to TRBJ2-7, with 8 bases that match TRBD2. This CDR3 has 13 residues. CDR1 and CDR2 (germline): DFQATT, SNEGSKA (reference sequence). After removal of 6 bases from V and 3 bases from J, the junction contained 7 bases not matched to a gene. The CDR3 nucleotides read TGCAGTGCCATGAGCGGGAGAGGCTACGAGCAGTACTTC. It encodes CSAMSGRGYEQYF.

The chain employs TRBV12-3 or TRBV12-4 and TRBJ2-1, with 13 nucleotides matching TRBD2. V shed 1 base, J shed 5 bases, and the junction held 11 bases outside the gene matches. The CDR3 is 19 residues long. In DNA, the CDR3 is TGTGCCAGCAGTTTAGGACTAGCGGGAGGTTATGGGGTAAACAATGAGCAGTTCTTC. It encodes CASSLGLAGGYGVNNEQFF.

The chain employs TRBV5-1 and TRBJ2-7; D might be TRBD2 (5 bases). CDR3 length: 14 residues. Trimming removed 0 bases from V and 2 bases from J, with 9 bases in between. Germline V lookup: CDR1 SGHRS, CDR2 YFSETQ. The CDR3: CASSLEGATYEQYF. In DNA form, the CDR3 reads TGCGCCAGCAGCTTGGAGGGAGCTACCTACGAGCAGTACTTC.

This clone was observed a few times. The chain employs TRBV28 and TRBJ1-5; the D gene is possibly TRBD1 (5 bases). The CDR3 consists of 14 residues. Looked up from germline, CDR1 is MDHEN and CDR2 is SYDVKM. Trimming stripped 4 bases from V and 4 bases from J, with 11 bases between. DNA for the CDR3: TGTGCCAGCAGTTCCCTATGGGGGAATCAGCCCCAGCATTTT. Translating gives CASSSLWGNQPQHF.

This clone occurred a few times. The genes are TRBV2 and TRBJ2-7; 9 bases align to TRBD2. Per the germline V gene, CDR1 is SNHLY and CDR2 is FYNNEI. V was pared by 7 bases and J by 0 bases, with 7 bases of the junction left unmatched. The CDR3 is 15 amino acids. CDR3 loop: CASNLSGRFSYEQYF. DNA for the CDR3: TGTGCCAGCAACCTGAGCGGGAGGTTCTCCTACGAGCAGTACTTC.

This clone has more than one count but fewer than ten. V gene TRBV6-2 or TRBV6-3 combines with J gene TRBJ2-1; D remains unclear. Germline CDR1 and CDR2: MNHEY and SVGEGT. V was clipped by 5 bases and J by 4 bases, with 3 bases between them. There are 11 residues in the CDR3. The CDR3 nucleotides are TGTGCCAGCAGTCCTTACAATGAGCAGTTCTTC. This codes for CASSPYNEQFF.

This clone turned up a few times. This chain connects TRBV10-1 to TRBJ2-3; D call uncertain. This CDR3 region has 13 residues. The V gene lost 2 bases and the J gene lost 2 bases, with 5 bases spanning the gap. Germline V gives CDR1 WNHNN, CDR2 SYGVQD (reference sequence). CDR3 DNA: TGCGCCAGCAGTGAGGGCCTCACAGATACGCAGTATTTT. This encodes CASSEGLTDTQYF.

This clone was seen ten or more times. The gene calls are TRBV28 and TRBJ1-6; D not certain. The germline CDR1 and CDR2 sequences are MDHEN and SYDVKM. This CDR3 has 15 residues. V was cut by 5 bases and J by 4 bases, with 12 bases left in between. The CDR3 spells CASSTGPVYNSPLHF. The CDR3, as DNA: TGTGCCAGCAGTACCGGGCCCGTTTATAATTCACCCCTCCACTTT.

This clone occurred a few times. CDR3 sequence reads: CASENLAGGTGELFF. The CDR3 DNA is TGTGCCAGCGAAAACCTAGCGGGAGGCACCGGGGAGCTGTTTTTT. V and J are TRBV6-1 and TRBJ2-2; 11 bases align to TRBD2. Germline values: CDR1 MNHNS, CDR2 SASEGT. CDR3 length: 15 amino acids. Losses at the gene ends were 8 bases for V and 4 bases for J; bases not matched to a gene: 6.

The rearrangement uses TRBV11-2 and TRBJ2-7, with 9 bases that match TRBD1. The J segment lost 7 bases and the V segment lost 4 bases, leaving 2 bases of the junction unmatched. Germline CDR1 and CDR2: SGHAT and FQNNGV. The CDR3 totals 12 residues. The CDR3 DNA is TGTGCCAGCAGCTACAGGGGGCGTGAGCAGTACTTC. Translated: CASSYRGREQYF. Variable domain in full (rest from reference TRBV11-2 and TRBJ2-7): EAGVAQSPRYKIIEKRQSVAFWCNPISGHATLYWYQQILGQGPKLLIQFQNNGVVDDSQLPKDRFSAERLKGVDSTLKIQPAKLEDSAVYLCASSYRGREQYFGPGTRLTVT.

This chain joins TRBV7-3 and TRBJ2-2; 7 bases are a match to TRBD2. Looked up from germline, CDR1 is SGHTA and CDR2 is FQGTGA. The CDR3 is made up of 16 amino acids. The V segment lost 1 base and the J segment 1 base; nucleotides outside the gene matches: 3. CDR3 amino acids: CASSLSGSLNTGELFF. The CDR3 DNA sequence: TGTGCCAGCAGCTTAAGCGGGAGCTTGAACACCGGGGAGCTGTTTTTT.

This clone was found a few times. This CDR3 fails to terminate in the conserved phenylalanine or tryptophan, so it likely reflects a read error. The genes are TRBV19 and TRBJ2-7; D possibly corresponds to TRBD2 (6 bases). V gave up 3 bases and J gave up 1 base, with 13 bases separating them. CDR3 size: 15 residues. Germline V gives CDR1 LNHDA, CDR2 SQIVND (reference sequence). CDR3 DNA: TGTGCCAGTAGTATCGGGAATGGACTATCCTACGAGCAGTACTCC. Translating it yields CASSIGNGLSYEQYS.

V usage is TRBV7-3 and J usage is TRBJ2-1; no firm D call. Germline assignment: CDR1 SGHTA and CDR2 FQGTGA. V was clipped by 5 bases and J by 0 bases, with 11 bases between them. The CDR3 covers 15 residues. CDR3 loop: CASSPFVGSYNEQFF. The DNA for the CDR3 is TGTGCCAGCAGCCCCTTTGTTGGCTCCTACAATGAGCAGTTCTTC. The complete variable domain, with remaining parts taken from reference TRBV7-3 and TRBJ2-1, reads GAGVSQTPSNKVTEKGKYVELRCDPISGHTALYWYRQSLGQGPEFLIYFQGTGAADDSGLPNDRFFAVRPEGSVSTLKIQRTERGDSAVYLCASSPFVGSYNEQFFGPGTRLTVL.

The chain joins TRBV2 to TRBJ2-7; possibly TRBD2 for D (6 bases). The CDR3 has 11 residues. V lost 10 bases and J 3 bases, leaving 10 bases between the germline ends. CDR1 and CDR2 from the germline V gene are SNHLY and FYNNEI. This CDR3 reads CATREYYEQYF. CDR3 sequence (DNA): TGTGCCACCCGGGAGTACTACGAGCAGTACTTC.

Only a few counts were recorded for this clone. CDR3 in DNA: TGTGCCAGCAGGGAAACAGGGACCACTGAAGCTTTCTTT. Translation: CASRETGTTEAFF. The chain couples TRBV6-1 to TRBJ1-1, with TRBD1 as a possible D gene (6 bases). V lost 6 bases and J 4 bases, leaving 12 bases between the germline ends. The CDR3 totals 13 residues. Germline V gene sequence: CDR1 MNHNS, CDR2 SASEGT.

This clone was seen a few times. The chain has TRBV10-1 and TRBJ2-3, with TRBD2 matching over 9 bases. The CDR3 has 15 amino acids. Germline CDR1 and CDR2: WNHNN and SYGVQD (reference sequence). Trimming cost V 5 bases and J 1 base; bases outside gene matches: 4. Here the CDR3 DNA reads TGCGCCAGCAGTATAGCGGGGGATGGCACAGATACGCAGTATTTT. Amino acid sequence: CASSIAGDGTDTQYF.

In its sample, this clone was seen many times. The CDR3 region is CASSEVQGMAGELFF. In DNA form, the CDR3 reads TGTGCCAGCAGTGAAGTCCAGGGGATGGCCGGGGAGCTGTTTTTT. The rearrangement joins TRBV6-1 to TRBJ2-2; D might be TRBD1 (6 bases). V lost 1 base to trimming and J lost 6 bases, with 12 bases between them. Germline CDR1 MNHNS, CDR2 SASEGT. This CDR3 spans 15 amino acids.

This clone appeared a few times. The CDR3 DNA is TGTGCCAGCAGTTTCCAAGTTCAGGGAGGAGTTTCACCCCTCCACTTT. It encodes CASSFQVQGGVSPLHF. The V call is TRBV27, the J call TRBJ1-6, with D tentatively TRBD1 (5 bases). This CDR3 spans 16 amino acids. Trimming stripped 3 bases from V and 9 bases from J, with 18 bases between. Per the germline V gene, CDR1 is MNHEY and CDR2 is SMNVEV (reference sequence).

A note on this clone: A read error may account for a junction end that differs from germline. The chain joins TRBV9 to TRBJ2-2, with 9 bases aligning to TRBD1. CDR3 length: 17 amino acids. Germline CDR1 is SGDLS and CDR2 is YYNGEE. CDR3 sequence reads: CASSVAGTGLITGKLFF. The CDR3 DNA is TGTGCCAGCAGCGTTGCCGGGACAGGGTTAATCACCGGGAAGCTGTTTTTT.

The CDR3 sequence: CAISDHIAGDTQYF. DNA for the CDR3: TGTGCCATCAGTGACCACATAGCGGGAGATACGCAGTATTTT. The chain links TRBV10-3 to TRBJ2-3, with 7 bases identical to TRBD2. Germline CDR1 reads ENHRY; CDR2 reads SYGVKD. This CDR3 has 14 residues. V shed 3 bases, J shed 5 bases, and the junction held 5 bases outside the gene matches.

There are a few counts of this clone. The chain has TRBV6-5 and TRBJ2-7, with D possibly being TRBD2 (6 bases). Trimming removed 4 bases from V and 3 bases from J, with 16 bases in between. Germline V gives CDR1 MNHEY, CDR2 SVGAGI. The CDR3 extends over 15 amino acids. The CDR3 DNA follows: TGTGCCAGCAGTTTGTACCGGGACTTCAACTACGAGCAGTACTTC. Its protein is CASSLYRDFNYEQYF.